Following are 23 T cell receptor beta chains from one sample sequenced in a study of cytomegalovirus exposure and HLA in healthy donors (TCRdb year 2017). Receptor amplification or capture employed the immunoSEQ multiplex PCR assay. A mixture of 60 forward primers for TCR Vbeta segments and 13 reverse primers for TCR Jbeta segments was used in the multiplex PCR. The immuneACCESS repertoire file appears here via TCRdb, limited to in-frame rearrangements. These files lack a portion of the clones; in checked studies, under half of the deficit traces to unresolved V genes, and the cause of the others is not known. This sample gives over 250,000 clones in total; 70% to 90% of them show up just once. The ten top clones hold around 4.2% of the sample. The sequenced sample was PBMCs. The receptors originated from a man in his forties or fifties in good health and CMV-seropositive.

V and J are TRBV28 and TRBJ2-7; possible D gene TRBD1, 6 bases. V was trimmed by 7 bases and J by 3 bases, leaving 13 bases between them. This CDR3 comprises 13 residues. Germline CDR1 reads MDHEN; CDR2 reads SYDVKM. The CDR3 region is CASTTGTIYEQYF. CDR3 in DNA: TGTGCCAGCACCACCGGGACAATCTACGAGCAGTACTTC. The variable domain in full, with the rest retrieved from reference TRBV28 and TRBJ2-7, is DVKVTQSSRYLVKRTGEKVFLECVQDMDHENMFWYRQDPGLGLRLIYFSYDVKMKEKGDIPEGYSVSREKKERFSLILESASTNQTSMYLCASTTGTIYEQYFGPGTRLTVT.

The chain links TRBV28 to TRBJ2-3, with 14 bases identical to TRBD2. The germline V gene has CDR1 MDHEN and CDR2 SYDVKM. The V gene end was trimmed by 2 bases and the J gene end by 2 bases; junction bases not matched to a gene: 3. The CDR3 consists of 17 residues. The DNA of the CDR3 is TGTGCCAGCAGTTTAGGGGGACTAGCGGGAGTCACAGATACGCAGTATTTT. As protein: CASSLGGLAGVTDTQYF.

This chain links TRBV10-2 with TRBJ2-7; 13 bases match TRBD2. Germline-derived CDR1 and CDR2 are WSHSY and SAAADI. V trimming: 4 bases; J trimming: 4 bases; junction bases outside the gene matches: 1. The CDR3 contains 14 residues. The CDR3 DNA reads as TGCGCCAGCAGTGGGACTAGCGGGAGTTACGAGCAGTACTTC. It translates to CASSGTSGSYEQYF.

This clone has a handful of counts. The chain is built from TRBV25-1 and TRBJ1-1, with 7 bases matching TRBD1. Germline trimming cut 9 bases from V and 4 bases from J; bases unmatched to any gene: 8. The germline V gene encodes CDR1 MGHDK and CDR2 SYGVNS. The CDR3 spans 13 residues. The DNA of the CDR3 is TGTGCCAGTCGGGACAGCCCTTCCACTGAAGCTTTCTTT. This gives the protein CASRDSPSTEAFF.

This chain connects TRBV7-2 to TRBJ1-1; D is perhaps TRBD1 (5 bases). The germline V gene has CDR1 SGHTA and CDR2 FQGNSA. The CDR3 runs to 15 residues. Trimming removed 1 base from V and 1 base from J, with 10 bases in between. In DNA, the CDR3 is TGTGCCAGCAGCTTAGGGGGCAGCCAGAACACTGAAGCTTTCTTT. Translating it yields CASSLGGSQNTEAFF.

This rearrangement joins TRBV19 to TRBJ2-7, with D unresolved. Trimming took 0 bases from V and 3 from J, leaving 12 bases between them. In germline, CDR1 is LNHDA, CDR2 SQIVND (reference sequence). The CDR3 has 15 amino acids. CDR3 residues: CASSIERNAFYEQYF. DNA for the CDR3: TGTGCCAGTAGTATAGAGCGGAATGCATTCTACGAGCAGTACTTC.

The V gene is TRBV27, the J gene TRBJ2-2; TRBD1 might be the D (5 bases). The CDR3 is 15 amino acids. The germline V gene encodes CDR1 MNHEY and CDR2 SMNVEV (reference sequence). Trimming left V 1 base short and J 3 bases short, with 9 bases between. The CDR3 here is CASSLFPRDTGELFF. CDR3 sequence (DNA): TGTGCCAGCAGTTTATTTCCCAGGGACACCGGGGAGCTGTTTTTT.

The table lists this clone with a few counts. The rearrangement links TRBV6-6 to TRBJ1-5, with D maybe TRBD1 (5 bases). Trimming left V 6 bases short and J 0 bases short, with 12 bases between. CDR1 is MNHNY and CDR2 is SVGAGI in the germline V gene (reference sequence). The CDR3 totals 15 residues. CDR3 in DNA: TGTGCCAGCAGCGCTCAGGGCAATAGCAATCAGCCCCAGCATTTT. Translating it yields CASSAQGNSNQPQHF.

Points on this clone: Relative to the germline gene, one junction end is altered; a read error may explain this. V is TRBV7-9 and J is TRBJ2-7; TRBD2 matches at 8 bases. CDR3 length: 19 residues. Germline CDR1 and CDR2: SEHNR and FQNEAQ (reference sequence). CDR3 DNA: TGTTCCAGCAGCTTAGGGGCGGGTCGGGAGGGCCTCCGCTCCTACGAGCAGTACTTC. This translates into CSSSLGAGREGLRSYEQYF.

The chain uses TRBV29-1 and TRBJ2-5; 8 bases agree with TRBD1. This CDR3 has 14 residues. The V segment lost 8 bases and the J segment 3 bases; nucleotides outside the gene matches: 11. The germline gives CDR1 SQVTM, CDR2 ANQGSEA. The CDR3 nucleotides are TGCAGCTCTCGAGCGTACAGGGGGGAAGAGACCCAGTACTTC. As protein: CSSRAYRGEETQYF.

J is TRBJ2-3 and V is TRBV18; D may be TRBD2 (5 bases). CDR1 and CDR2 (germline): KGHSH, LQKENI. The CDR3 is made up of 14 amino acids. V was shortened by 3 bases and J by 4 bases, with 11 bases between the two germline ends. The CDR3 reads CASSPWERADTQYF. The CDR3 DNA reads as TGTGCCAGCTCACCGTGGGAGAGGGCAGATACGCAGTATTTT.

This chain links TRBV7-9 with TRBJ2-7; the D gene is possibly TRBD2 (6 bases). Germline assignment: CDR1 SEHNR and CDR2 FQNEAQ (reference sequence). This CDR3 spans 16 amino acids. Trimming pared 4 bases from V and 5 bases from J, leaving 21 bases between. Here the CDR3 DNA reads TGTGCCAGCAGCTCTGGGCCCTCCCTAGCGTCGGACGAGCAGTACTTC. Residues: CASSSGPSLASDEQYF.

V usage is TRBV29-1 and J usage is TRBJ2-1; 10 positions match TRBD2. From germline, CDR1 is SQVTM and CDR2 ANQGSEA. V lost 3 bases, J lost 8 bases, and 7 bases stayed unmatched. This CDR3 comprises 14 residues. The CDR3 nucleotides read TGCAGCGTTGACGATAGCGGGAGGTCTCATGAGCAGTTCTTC. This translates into CSVDDSGRSHEQFF.

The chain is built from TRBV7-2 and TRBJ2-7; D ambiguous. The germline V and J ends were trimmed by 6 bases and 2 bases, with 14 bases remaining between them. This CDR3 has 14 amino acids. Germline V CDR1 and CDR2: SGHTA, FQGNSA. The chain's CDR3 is CASSPLSETYEQYF. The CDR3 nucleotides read TGTGCCAGCAGTCCGCTCAGCGAGACCTACGAGCAGTACTTC.

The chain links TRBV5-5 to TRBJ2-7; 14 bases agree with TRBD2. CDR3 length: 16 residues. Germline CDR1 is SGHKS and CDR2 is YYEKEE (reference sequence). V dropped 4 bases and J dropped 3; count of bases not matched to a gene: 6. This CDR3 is CASSVGLAGVYYEQYF. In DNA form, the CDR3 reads TGTGCCAGCAGCGTGGGACTAGCGGGAGTTTACTACGAGCAGTACTTC. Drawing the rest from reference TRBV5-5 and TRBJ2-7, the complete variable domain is DAGVTQSPTHLIKTRGQQVTLRCSPISGHKSVSWYQQVLGQGPQFIFQYYEKEERGRGNFPDRFSARQFPNYSSELNVNALLLGDSALYLCASSVGLAGVYYEQYFGPGTRLTVT.

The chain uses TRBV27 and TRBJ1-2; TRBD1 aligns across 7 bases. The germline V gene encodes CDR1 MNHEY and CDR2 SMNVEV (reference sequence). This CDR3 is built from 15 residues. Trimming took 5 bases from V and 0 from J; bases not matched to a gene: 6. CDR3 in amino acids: CASSPGGQANYGYTF. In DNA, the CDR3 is TGTGCCAGCAGTCCAGGGGGACAAGCTAACTATGGCTACACCTTC.

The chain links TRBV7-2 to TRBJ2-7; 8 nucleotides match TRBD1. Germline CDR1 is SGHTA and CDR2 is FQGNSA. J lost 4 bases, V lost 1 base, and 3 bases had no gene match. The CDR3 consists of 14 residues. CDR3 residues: CASSLGRGLYEQYF. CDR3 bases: TGTGCCAGCAGCTTAGGCAGGGGGCTTTACGAGCAGTACTTC.

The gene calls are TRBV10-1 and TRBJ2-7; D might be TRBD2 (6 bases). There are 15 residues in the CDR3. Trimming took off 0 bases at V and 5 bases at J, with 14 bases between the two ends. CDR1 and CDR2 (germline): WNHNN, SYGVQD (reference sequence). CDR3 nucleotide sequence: TGCGCCAGCAGTGAGTCACGGGAGTATTTCCACGAGCAGTACTTC. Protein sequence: CASSESREYFHEQYF.

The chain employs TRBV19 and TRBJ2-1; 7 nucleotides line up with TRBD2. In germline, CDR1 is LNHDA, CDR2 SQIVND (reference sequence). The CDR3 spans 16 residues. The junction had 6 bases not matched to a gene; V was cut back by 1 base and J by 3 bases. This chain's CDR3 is CASSIGGGSFYNEQFF. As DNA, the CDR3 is TGTGCCAGTAGTATAGGCGGGGGATCCTTCTACAATGAGCAGTTCTTC.

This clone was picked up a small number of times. The chain's CDR3 is CASRKLGGSSGNTIYF. DNA of the CDR3: TGTGCCAGCAGGAAGCTCGGGGGGAGCTCTGGAAACACCATATATTTT. The chain links TRBV5-4 to TRBJ1-3, with D perhaps TRBD1 (5 bases). Trimming left V 5 bases short and J 0 bases short, with 15 bases between. Germline V gives CDR1 SGHNT, CDR2 YYREEE (reference sequence). The CDR3 covers 16 residues.

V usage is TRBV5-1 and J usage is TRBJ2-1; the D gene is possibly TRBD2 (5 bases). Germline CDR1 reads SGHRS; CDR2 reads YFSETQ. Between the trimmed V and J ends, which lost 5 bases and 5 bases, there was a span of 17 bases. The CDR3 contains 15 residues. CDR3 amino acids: CASSMGSGRHNEQFF. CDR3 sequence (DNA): TGCGCCAGCAGTATGGGGTCGGGGAGACACAATGAGCAGTTCTTC.

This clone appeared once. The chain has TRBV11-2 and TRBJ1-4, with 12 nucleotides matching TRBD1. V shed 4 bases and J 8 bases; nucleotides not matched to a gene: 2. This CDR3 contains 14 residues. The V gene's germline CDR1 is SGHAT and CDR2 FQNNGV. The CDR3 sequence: CASSWDRGREKLFF. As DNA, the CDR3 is TGTGCCAGCAGCTGGGACAGGGGGCGAGAAAAACTGTTTTTT.

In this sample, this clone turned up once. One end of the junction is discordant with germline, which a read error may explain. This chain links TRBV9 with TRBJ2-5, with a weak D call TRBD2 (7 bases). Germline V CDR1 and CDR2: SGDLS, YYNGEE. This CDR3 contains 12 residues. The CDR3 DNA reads TGTGCCAGCAGCGTGGGCGGGGGCCCCCCAAACTTC. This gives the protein CASSVGGGPPNF.